This TCR beta chain is drawn from a study of CD8 T cells in ankylosing spondylitis. V lost 6 bases to trimming and J lost 4 bases, with 24 bases between them. CDR3 size: 17 residues. Construction of TCR beta libraries was performed using quantitative 5'-RACE with molecular barcodes. MiXCR, run by TCRdb on the 5' RACE reads, gives a single entry per CDR3 protein. The profile shows about 700,000 distinct CDR3 sequences, roughly 19% of them singletons. General observations from the study: With a CD8+ phenotype, disease-linked clones were relatively rare in peripheral blood. Matched ankylosing spondylitis synovial fluid reportedly showed significant enrichment of disease-linked clones. Blood of patients with ankylosing spondylitis appeared to be characterized by a TCR beta motif of eight highly homologous variants.

Regarding this clonotype: Its cognate antigen is unknown.

The rearrangement links TRBV12-3 or TRBV12-4 to TRBJ1-1; possible D gene TRBD1, 5 bases. The sequence was collected from a male donor with ankylosing spondylitis. Source material: blood, either unsorted or a sorted T cell fraction (not recorded which). Here the CDR3 DNA reads TGTGCCAGCAGGACGGGGTCCAGGGTCGAGGGCCTCACTGAAGCTTTCTTT. Its protein product is CASRTGSRVEGLTEAFF.